This T cell receptor beta chain was sequenced during a study of blood T cell repertoires in COVID-19. Study in general: PBMCs, B-cell-depleted T cells, or T cells were the source of the cDNA or gDNA that made up the material.

Study processing details: Amplification of reference gene primers provided the estimated nucleated cell counts. The protocol was immunoSEQ multiplex PCR, while the TCRdb copy is restricted to in-frame clones and leaves out a portion. From that table come the V and J calls and clone size; the DNA was used to work out D and trimming. The sample consists of approximately 250,000 clones, around 88% of them appearing once. The study drew participants aged roughly 18 to 95 years from approximately 25 US areas. Self-reported history from a screening survey and questionnaire set each donor's cohort. The V gene's germline CDR1 is SEHNR and CDR2 FQNEAQ (reference sequence). V dropped 5 bases and J dropped 4; count of bases not matched to a gene: 9. The CDR3 length is 16 residues.

The chain has TRBV7-9 and TRBJ1-4, with 8 bases matching TRBD1. The sequence was collected from a woman in her thirties or forties with acute COVID-19. Material for sequencing was PBMCs or T cells enriched from blood (not recorded which). CDR3 coding DNA: TGTGCCAGCAGCCAACCCGGACAGGGCGGTAATGAAAAACTGTTTTTT. This sequence encodes CASSQPGQGGNEKLFF. Using reference TRBV7-9 and TRBJ1-4 for the parts outside the CDR3, the full variable domain is DTGVSQNPRHKITKRGQNVTFRCDPISEHNRLYWYRQTLGQGPEFLTYFQNEAQLEKSRLLSDRFSAERPKGSFSTLEIQRTEQGDSAMYLCASSQPGQGGNEKLFFGSGTQLSVL.